One T cell receptor (beta chain) is described in this entry. What it binds is not known. Germline V gene lookup returns CDR1 SNHLY and CDR2 FYNNEI. The CDR3 totals 17 residues. The V gene end was trimmed by 1 base and the J gene end by 5 bases; junction bases not matched to a gene: 12. For sorted subsets, 150 to 200 ng DNA per replicate equaled about 30,000 T cell genomes. Only in-frame clones appear in the TCRdb table, and some are missing; sequencing was by immunoSEQ multiplex PCR. The data show 950,000 to 1,300,000 clones, with about 76% seen just once and 1.4% held by the top ten. The investigators split CD4+ cells into a CD45RA+ naive subset and a CD45RA-negative memory subset. The sample comes from a study of shared clonotypes between healthy human individuals. Whole-study context: Two female and a few male donors aged 18 to 49 were enrolled. Study results and caveats: Across subsets, estimated richness was generally greater for naive than for memory populations.

Specimen: memory CD4+ T cells sorted from blood. Subset described: CD45RA-negative fraction. This receptor was taken from a man between 18 and 35 years old in good health. The chain uses TRBV2 and TRBJ2-5; TRBD1 agrees at 8 bases. The CDR3 here is CASSEGTGSRSWETQYF. CDR3 DNA sequence: TGTGCCAGCAGTGAAGGGACAGGGAGTAGAAGTTGGGAGACCCAGTACTTC.